This T cell receptor (beta chain) was identified in a study of technical replicates of blood from a few donors. CDR3 length: 16 residues. Germline CDR1 and CDR2: LNHDA and SQIVND (reference sequence). The V and J ends lost 6 bases and 5 bases respectively, with 20 bases between them. Repertoires were generated with immunoSEQ multiplex PCR, while TCRdb's copy carries only in-frame clones and drops some. This table holds about 53,000 clones, around 83% found once. Sample: PBMCs. The rearrangement links TRBV19 to TRBJ1-3, with D perhaps TRBD1 (6 bases). This sequence originates from a human donor in good health. Some clones in this sample may be carry-over from other donors' samples. The CDR3 region has the DNA TGTGCCAGTAGCCAGGGGACGGCGAACACCAGAAACACCATATATTTT. It translates to CASSQGTANTRNTIYF.